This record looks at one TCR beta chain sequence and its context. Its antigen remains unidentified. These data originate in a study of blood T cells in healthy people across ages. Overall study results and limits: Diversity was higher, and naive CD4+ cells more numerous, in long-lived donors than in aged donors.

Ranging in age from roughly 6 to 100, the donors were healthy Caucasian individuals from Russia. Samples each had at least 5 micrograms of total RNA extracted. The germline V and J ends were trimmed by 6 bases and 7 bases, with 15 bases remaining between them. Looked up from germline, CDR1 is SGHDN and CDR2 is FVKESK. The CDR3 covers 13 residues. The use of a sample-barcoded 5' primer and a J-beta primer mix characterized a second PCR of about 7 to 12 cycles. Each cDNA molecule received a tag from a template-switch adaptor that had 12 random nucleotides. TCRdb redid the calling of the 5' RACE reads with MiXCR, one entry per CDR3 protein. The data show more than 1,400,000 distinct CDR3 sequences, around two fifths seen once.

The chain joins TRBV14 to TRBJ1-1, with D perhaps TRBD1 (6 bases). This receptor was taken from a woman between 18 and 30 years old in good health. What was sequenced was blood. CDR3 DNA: TGTGCCAGCAGTCCAACAGGGTACATTGAAGCTTTCTTT. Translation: CASSPTGYIEAFF.